Listed here are 23 T cell receptor beta chains from one sample, sequenced in a study of blood T cell repertoires in COVID-19. The repertoire was sequenced with immunoSEQ multiplex PCR; TCRdb's copy has only in-frame clones and lacks some. Of 150,000 to 250,000 clones detected, just under 85% appear once; the ten largest clones hold approximately 6.9%. Sequenced material: peripheral blood. The receptors were sampled from a human donor with acute or convalescent COVID-19. The donor label of this sample is uncertain.

The chain joins TRBV4-1 to TRBJ1-4; 7 bases align to TRBD1. Germline trimming cut 1 base from V and 5 bases from J; bases unmatched to any gene: 13. This CDR3 spans 18 amino acids. CDR1 and CDR2 from the germline V gene are MGHRA and YSYEKL. CDR3 in DNA: TGCGCCAGCAGCCAAGGAGCCCGGACAGGCAGTTTCAATGAAAAACTGTTTTTT. Translated, it gives CASSQGARTGSFNEKLFF.

V gene TRBV6-5 combines with J gene TRBJ1-6; tentatively, D is TRBD1 (5 bases). V lost 3 bases to trimming and J lost 13 bases, with 10 bases between them. The CDR3 totals 12 residues. Germline V gene lookup returns CDR1 MNHEY and CDR2 SVGAGI. DNA for the CDR3: TGTGCCAGCAGTTATCCACCAGGGCCCCTCCACTTT. Translation: CASSYPPGPLHF.

V is TRBV6-5 and J is TRBJ1-5; the D is unclear. With 7 bases removed from V and 2 bases from J, the gap between germline ends came to 9 bases. Germline CDR1 is MNHEY and CDR2 is SVGAGI. This CDR3 has 13 residues. The CDR3, as DNA: TGTGCCAGCAATTTCGGAGGCAATCAGCCCCAGCATTTT. Translating gives CASNFGGNQPQHF.

This clone was found a few times. The rearrangement uses TRBV10-3 and TRBJ2-3, with D maybe TRBD2 (5 bases). V gave up 2 bases and J gave up 0 bases, with 15 bases separating them. Germline-derived CDR1 and CDR2 are ENHRY and SYGVKD. CDR3 length: 17 amino acids. CDR3 sequence: CAISEPSGLASTDTQYF. The CDR3 coding sequence is TGTGCCATCAGTGAGCCCTCAGGACTCGCAAGCACAGATACGCAGTATTTT.

The J gene is TRBJ2-1, the V gene TRBV14; the match to TRBD2 covers 12 bases. CDR3 length: 15 residues. J was trimmed by 6 bases and V by 4 bases; bases with no gene match: 4. Germline values: CDR1 SGHDN, CDR2 FVKESK. The CDR3 DNA is TGTGCCAGCAGCCCACCGGGACTAGCGGGCAATGAGCAGTTCTTC. Translation: CASSPPGLAGNEQFF. The variable domain in full, with the rest retrieved from reference TRBV14 and TRBJ2-1, is EAGVTQFPSHSVIEKGQTVTLRCDPISGHDNLYWYRRVMGKEIKFLLHFVKESKQDESGMPNNRFLAERTGGTYSTLKVQPAELEDSGVYFCASSPPGLAGNEQFFGPGTRLTVL.

The chain joins TRBV5-1 to TRBJ2-6; possibly TRBD1 for D (6 bases). Trimming cost V 4 bases and J 2 bases, with 16 bases left between them. Germline V CDR1 and CDR2: SGHRS, YFSETQ. The CDR3 has 17 amino acids. CDR3 sequence reads: CASSRDTLTPGANVLTF. The CDR3 region has the DNA TGCGCCAGCAGCCGGGACACTCTAACCCCTGGGGCCAACGTCCTGACTTTC.

Only a few counts were recorded for this clone. V and J are TRBV5-4 and TRBJ2-3; 9 nucleotides match TRBD2. The trim removed 4 bases at V and 5 bases at J, leaving 11 bases unmatched. The CDR3 has 16 amino acids. From germline, CDR1 is SGHNT and CDR2 YYREEE (reference sequence). DNA for the CDR3: TGTGCCAGCAGCCCTCCTGGCGGGAGGGCGAGAGATACGCAGTATTTT. Its protein is CASSPPGGRARDTQYF.

The rearrangement uses TRBV7-9 and TRBJ1-1, with D uncertain. The CDR3 extends over 12 amino acids. Trimming removed 4 bases from V and 4 bases from J, with 7 bases in between. The germline V gene encodes CDR1 SEHNR and CDR2 FQNEAQ (reference sequence). CDR3 amino acids: CASSSYSTEAFF. The CDR3 DNA reads as TGTGCCAGCAGCTCCTACAGCACTGAAGCTTTCTTT. The entire variable domain, with the rest obtained from reference TRBV7-9 and TRBJ1-1, is as follows: DTGVSQNPRHKITKRGQNVTFRCDPISEHNRLYWYRQTLGQGPEFLTYFQNEAQLEKSRLLSDRFSAERPKGSFSTLEIQRTEQGDSAMYLCASSSYSTEAFFGQGTRLTVV.

CDR3 bases: TGTGCCAGCAGCTCCTCAGGGCCGGCGGCTAATGAAAAACTGTTTTTT. It specifies CASSSSGPAANEKLFF. The chain uses TRBV5-5 and TRBJ1-4; a weak D match, TRBD1 (5 bases). The germline gives CDR1 SGHKS, CDR2 YYEKEE (reference sequence). CDR3 length equals 16 residues. The germline V and J ends were trimmed by 3 bases and 3 bases, with 15 bases remaining between them.

The chain employs TRBV5-4 and TRBJ2-3; D is unclear. Trimming removed 2 bases from V and 4 bases from J, with 8 bases in between. CDR1 and CDR2 from the germline V gene are SGHNT and YYREEE (reference sequence). CDR3 length: 13 amino acids. CDR3 nucleotides: TGTGCCAGCAGCTTTCCAGGCGCAGATACGCAGTATTTT. It encodes CASSFPGADTQYF. Using reference TRBV5-4 and TRBJ2-3 for the parts outside the CDR3, the full variable domain is ETGVTQSPTHLIKTRGQQVTLRCSSQSGHNTVSWYQQALGQGPQFIFQYYREEENGRGNFPPRFSGLQFPNYSSELNVNALELDDSALYLCASSFPGADTQYFGPGTRLTVL.

In this sample, this clone turned up a few times. V usage is TRBV19 and J usage is TRBJ2-2; 10 bases are shared with TRBD2. Losses at the gene ends were 4 bases for V and 5 bases for J; bases not matched to a gene: 13. In germline, CDR1 is LNHDA, CDR2 SQIVND (reference sequence). The CDR3 runs 18 residues. The CDR3 spells CASSSLAGVVGYTGELFF. The CDR3 DNA is TGTGCCAGTAGTAGTCTAGCGGGAGTGGTGGGTTATACCGGGGAGCTGTTTTTT.

V and J are TRBV2 and TRBJ2-5; 10 bases fit TRBD1. This CDR3 has 14 amino acids. Trimming removed 5 bases from V and 7 bases from J; junction bases left unmatched: 7. Germline loops: CDR1 SNHLY, CDR2 FYNNEI. The CDR3 region is CASSKTGGEGTQYF. Here the CDR3 DNA reads TGTGCCAGCAGTAAGACAGGGGGCGAGGGGACCCAGTACTTC.

The rearrangement uses TRBV27 and TRBJ1-2; possibly TRBD1 for D (5 bases). In germline, CDR1 is MNHEY, CDR2 SMNVEV (reference sequence). The CDR3 consists of 13 residues. Trimming took 10 bases from V and 7 from J, leaving 19 bases between them. Here the CDR3 DNA reads TGTGCCATTACCACCAGGGAAATAAGTGGCTACACCTTC. Amino acid sequence: CAITTREISGYTF.

There are a few counts of this clone. The chain carries TRBV6-5 and TRBJ2-7; 10 nucleotides align to TRBD2. The CDR3 is made up of 15 amino acids. J was trimmed by 2 bases and V by 5 bases; bases with no gene match: 6. Germline CDR1 reads MNHEY; CDR2 reads SVGAGI. This CDR3 reads CASSLRTSGTYEQYF. The CDR3 bases are TGTGCCAGCAGTCTGAGGACTAGCGGCACCTACGAGCAGTACTTC.

CDR3 bases: TGTGCCAGTAGTTCGGGACAGGGGGGAAATTCACCCCTCCACTTT. Translating it yields CASSSGQGGNSPLHF. The chain couples TRBV19 to TRBJ1-6; 11 bases match TRBD1. Trimming took 5 bases from V and 7 from J; bases not matched to a gene: 4. CDR1 LNHDA and CDR2 SQIVND come from the germline V gene (reference sequence). The CDR3 contains 15 residues.

The gene calls are TRBV7-9 and TRBJ2-1; 12 bases map to TRBD1. Germline CDR1 reads SEHNR; CDR2 reads FQNEAQ (reference sequence). After removal of 5 bases from V and 7 bases from J, the junction contained 6 bases not matched to a gene. There are 15 residues in the CDR3. The DNA of the CDR3 is TGTGCCAGCAGCCAAGGGACAGGGGGCTGGAATGAGCAGTTCTTC. The encoded protein is CASSQGTGGWNEQFF.

V gene TRBV19 combines with J gene TRBJ2-6, with TRBD1 identical over 7 bases. Germline values: CDR1 LNHDA, CDR2 SQIVND (reference sequence). CDR3 length: 18 amino acids. The V and J ends lost 3 bases and 0 bases, in that order; junction bases with no gene match: 8. The CDR3: CASSITTGLGSGANVLTF. The CDR3 DNA reads as TGTGCCAGTAGTATTACGACAGGGCTGGGCTCTGGGGCCAACGTCCTGACTTTC.

This chain uses TRBV30 with TRBJ1-5; D is undetermined. The CDR3 totals 14 residues. Germline-derived CDR1 and CDR2 are GTSNPN and SVGIG (reference sequence). V was cut by 0 bases and J by 7 bases, with 13 bases left in between. The CDR3 here is CAWSVLPGGQPQHF. The CDR3 region has the DNA TGTGCCTGGAGTGTGTTGCCAGGAGGGCAGCCCCAGCATTTT.

The chain carries TRBV12-5 and TRBJ2-3, with TRBD1 matching 7 bases. This CDR3 region has 15 residues. In germline, CDR1 is LGHNT, CDR2 FRNRAP. The V and J ends lost 2 bases and 8 bases, in that order; junction bases with no gene match: 10. The CDR3 DNA is TGTGCTAGTGGTTTGCCCCACGGACAGGCGGTTACGCAGTATTTT. This sequence encodes CASGLPHGQAVTQYF.

The chain couples TRBV10-1 to TRBJ1-1; D is unclear. This CDR3 is built from 14 residues. Germline loops: CDR1 WNHNN, CDR2 SYGVQD (reference sequence). V was trimmed by 3 bases and J by 7 bases, leaving 15 bases between them. DNA of the CDR3: TGCGCCAGCAGTGAAGTAAGAGGGCCCCGTGAAGCTTTCTTT. Protein product: CASSEVRGPREAFF.

The count of this clone is one. In nucleotides, the CDR3 is TGTGCCAGCAGTTTGGGGGGGCCGCTTCCTAACTATGGCTACACCTTC. Translation gives CASSLGGPLPNYGYTF. The chain recombines TRBV27 with TRBJ1-2; a weak D match, TRBD1 (6 bases). This CDR3 contains 16 residues. The V gene lost 3 bases and the J gene lost 0 bases, with 14 bases spanning the gap. CDR1 MNHEY and CDR2 SMNVEV come from the germline V gene (reference sequence).

The V call is TRBV7-3, the J call TRBJ2-5, with D possibly matching TRBD1 (6 bases). The CDR3 spans 12 residues. CDR1 is SGHTA and CDR2 is FQGTGA in the germline V gene. The V gene lost 6 bases and the J gene lost 9 bases, with 14 bases spanning the gap. The CDR3 loop reads CASREPPGAQYF. CDR3 in DNA: TGTGCCAGCAGGGAACCCCCAGGGGCCCAGTACTTC.

The table lists this clone with a count of one. V gene TRBV3-1 (or the pseudogene TRBV3-2) combines with J gene TRBJ2-2, with D possibly TRBD1 on 6 matching bases. Germline V lookup: CDR1 LGHDT, CDR2 YNNKEL (reference sequence). V lost 4 bases, J lost 4 bases, and 16 bases lay in between. The CDR3 is 16 residues long. The CDR3 nucleotides are TGTGCCAGCAGCCTACGAGCCGGGACATCCACCGGGGAGCTGTTTTTT. It is translated as CASSLRAGTSTGELFF.